The clone carrying this TCR beta chain was recorded once. The antigen is not known. Sequencing used immunoSEQ multiplex PCR; TCRdb keeps in-frame clones, though not all of them. The sample has some 54,000 clones, around four fifths seen once. The data were taken from a study of memory CD4+ T cells and cytomegalovirus serostatus. Study-level background: Of the healthy Belgian adults, under 10 were CMV seropositive and 20 to 30 seronegative. The study's findings and limits: Repertoires predicted CMV serostatus with median bootstrapped AUC of roughly 0.96. Suggested: most of the CMV-linked TCR signature lies in CD4+ memory cells. About 40% of the roughly 160 known CMV-associated TCRbeta sequences appeared in CD4+ memory.

Single viable CD3+CD4+CD8-CD45RO+ cells were sorted as the memory CD4+ T cells. The source material was memory CD4+ T cells from blood. This clonotype originated in an adult in good health and CMV-seropositive.

DNA for the CDR3: TGTGCCAGCAGCGTAGCGGGCCTAGCAGCAGAGACCCAGTACTTC. Its translation is CASSVAGLAAETQYF. The genes are TRBV9 and TRBJ2-5; weak D call: TRBD2 (5 bases). CDR3 length: 15 amino acids. Germline-derived CDR1 and CDR2 are SGDLS and YYNGEE. V lost 0 bases and J lost 4, with 13 bases in between.